What follows are 5 T cell receptor beta chains derived from one specimen sequenced in a study of Graves' ophthalmopathy and Graves' hyperthyroidism. Amplification from RNA transcripts yielded the TCR beta CDR3 regions. Scientists carried out first-round RT-PCR using HTBI primers and then a second-round multiplex PCR. One entry per CDR3 protein results from TCRdb running MiXCR on the multiplex PCR reads. The table shows a few hundred thousand distinct CDR3 sequences, with roughly 15% occurring only once. The sample consisted of peripheral blood. Every receptor here comes from an adult woman with stable Graves' hyperthyroidism.

This clonotype was recorded at least ten times. This chain connects TRBV29-1 to TRBJ1-5; D is unresolved. Trimming pared 1 base from V and 2 bases from J, leaving 21 bases between. Germline assignment: CDR1 SQVTM and CDR2 ANQGSEA. The CDR3 is 18 residues long. The CDR3 DNA sequence: TGCAGCGTTGAAGTGGGTAGGAGGGTACGGGAGGGCAATCAGCCCCAGCATTTT. It is translated as CSVEVGRRVREGNQPQHF.

This clonotype was counted ten times or more. This chain uses TRBV7-2 with TRBJ1-5, with D unclear. V dropped 2 bases and J dropped 3 bases, with 5 bases sitting between them. This CDR3 contains 13 residues. Germline V CDR1 and CDR2: SGHTA, FQGNSA. CDR3 protein: CASSLFFNQPQHF. The CDR3 DNA follows: TGTGCCAGCAGCTTATTCTTCAATCAGCCCCAGCATTTT.

This clonotype has ten or more counts. The gene calls are TRBV20-1 and TRBJ2-2, with 8 bases lining up with TRBD2. Per germline, CDR1 DFQATT and CDR2 SNEGSKA (reference sequence). CDR3 size: 15 residues. With V trimmed by 3 bases and J by 7 bases, 10 bases remained unmatched. DNA of the CDR3: TGCAGTGCTAGCCCCTTAGGACTAGCCAACGGGGAGCTGTTTTTT. Translation: CSASPLGLANGELFF.

About this clonotype: The CDR3 does not close with the conserved phenylalanine or tryptophan, likely indicating a read error. V gene TRBV12-3 or TRBV12-4 combines with J gene TRBJ2-7; 9 positions match TRBD1. With V trimmed by 6 bases and J by 7 bases, 4 bases remained unmatched. The CDR3 totals 12 residues. This CDR3 is CASRDRGGEQYS. The DNA for the CDR3 is TGTGCCAGCAGAGACAGGGGGGGAGAGCAGTACTCC.

This clonotype was observed a few times. This chain links TRBV9 with TRBJ2-1; D not certain. CDR1 and CDR2 from the germline V gene are SGDLS and YYNGEE. The CDR3 runs to 13 residues. The V gene lost 2 bases and the J gene lost 8 bases, with 11 bases spanning the gap. CDR3 region: CASSVTFRDEQFF. In DNA form, the CDR3 reads TGTGCCAGCAGCGTGACCTTCCGGGATGAGCAGTTCTTC.